The rows below give T cell receptor beta chains drawn from one sample of a study of Graves' ophthalmopathy and Graves' hyperthyroidism. TCRdb itself ran the multiplex PCR reads through MiXCR, one entry per CDR3 protein. The sample shows 900,000 to 1,200,000 distinct CDR3 sequences, 35% to 40% of them seen only once. Sequencing input: peripheral blood or thyroid tissue (not recorded which). These TCRs come from an adult man with Graves' hyperthyroidism. Each CDR3 is given with its conserved first and last residue. A D gene is named only where the DNA matches it firmly. Some rows have no size entry. The others give once, few or many, or a class for an expanded clone.

j_call | clone_size | d_call | v_call | cdr3_nt | cdr3_aa
TRBJ2-7 | NA | TRBD2 | TRBV7-2 | TGTGCCAGCACCAAAGGACTAGCGGGACGAAGCTCCTACGAGCAGTACTTC | CASTKGLAGRSSYEQYF
TRBJ1-5 | NA | TRBD1 | TRBV5-1 | TGTGCCAGCAGCTTAGGGACAGGGAGCAATCAGCCCCAGCCTTTT | CASSLGTGSNQPQPF
TRBJ1-4 | few | NA | TRBV5-4 | TGTGCCAGCAGCTCGGGATTTGCGGCTAATGAAAAACTGTTTTTT | CASSSGFAANEKLFF
TRBJ1-1 | NA | NA | TRBV6-5 | TGTGCCAGCAAAACCCAAGGGTACACTGAAGCTTTCTTT | CASKTQGYTEAFF
TRBJ2-5 | NA | TRBD2 | TRBV5-1 | TGTGCCGGCAGTCCCCTAGGACTAGCGGGAGGAGAGACCCAGTACTTC | CAGSPLGLAGGETQYF
TRBJ1-2 | NA | NA | TRBV15 | TGTGCCACCAGCAGAGGAGGGGACGGCTACACCTTC | CATSRGGDGYTF
TRBJ2-2 | many | NA | TRBV10-3 | TGTGCCATCAGTGGGACAGACCCGAACACCGGGGAGCTGTTTTTT | CAISGTDPNTGELFF
TRBJ1-1 | many | NA | TRBV7-2 | TGTGCCAGCAGCTCCAGGATACTGAACACTGAAGCTTTCTTT | CASSSRILNTEAFF
TRBJ2-5 | many | NA | TRBV20-1 | TGCAGTGCTAGACCACAAGAGACCCAGTACTTC | CSARPQETQYF
TRBJ1-1 | NA | NA | TRBV7-8 | TGTGCCAGCTACGGCAGGGGTTCGTTAGGGAACACTGAAGCTTTCTTT | CASYGRGSLGNTEAFF
TRBJ2-7 | many | NA | TRBV9 | TGTGCCAGCAGCGCCGGGACAAGGTCTACGGAGCAGTACTTC | CASSAGTRSTEQYF
TRBJ1-6 | many | NA | TRBV5-1 | TGCGCCAGCAGCTTGGTCTTGGGGGATTCACCCCTCCACTTT | CASSLVLGDSPLHF
TRBJ1-5 | few | TRBD1 | TRBV27 | TGTGCCAGCGGGGACAGGGGAGGACATCAGCCCCAGCATTTT | CASGDRGGHQPQHF
TRBJ1-2 | many | NA | TRBV25-1 | TGTGCCAGCAGTGCCTCCGGGACCATCTATGGCTACACCTTC | CASSASGTIYGYTF
TRBJ1-5 | many | NA | TRBV10-3 | TGTGCCATCAGTGTTGTGGGCAATCAGCCCCAGCATTTT | CAISVVGNQPQHF
TRBJ1-5 | few | NA | TRBV4-2 | TGTGCCAGCAGCCAAGAAGCCAGGGTCGAGGATTGGCCCCAGCATTTT | CASSQEARVEDWPQHF
TRBJ2-5 | many | TRBD2 | TRBV7-8 | TGTGCCAGCAGTCCTAGGACTAGCGGGGGACAAGAGACCCAGTACTTC | CASSPRTSGGQETQYF
TRBJ2-2 | NA | NA | TRBV28 | TGTGCCAGCAGTCAGGACATTCCCGGGGAGCTGTTTTTT | CASSQDIPGELFF
TRBJ1-1 | many | NA | TRBV6-6 | TGTGCCAGCAGTCAAGGACAGTCAAGCACTGAAGCTTTCTTT | CASSQGQSSTEAFF
TRBJ1-1 | NA | NA | TRBV6-1 | TGTGCCAGCAGCCCCTATACACTTGAAGCTTTCTTT | CASSPYTLEAFF
TRBJ1-5 | few | NA | TRBV2 | TGTGCCAGCAACGCGGGTAGAGATCAGCCCCAGCATTTT | CASNAGRDQPQHF
TRBJ2-6 | NA | NA | TRBV6-5 | TGTGCCAGCAGTGAAGGGGGGCTGGCTGGGGCCAACGTCCTGACTTTC | CASSEGGLAGANVLTF
TRBJ2-7 | NA | TRBD2 | TRBV19 | TGTGCCGGTAGTATGATGGCGCAGACTAGCGGGAGTTACGAGCAGTACTTC | CAGSMMAQTSGSYEQYF
TRBJ1-1 | NA | NA | TRBV10-2 | TGCGCCAGTTCGAACACCGGGGAGGACGGCATGAACACTGAAGCTTTCTTT | CASSNTGEDGMNTEAFF
TRBJ1-5 | many | TRBD1 | TRBV29-1 | TGCAGCGTTGGGACAGGGGAGGGACAGCCCCAGCATTTT | CSVGTGEGQPQHF
TRBJ1-2 | many | NA | TRBV10-3 | TGTGCCGGGGAGGGGGGTCGGAATGGCTACACCTTC | CAGEGGRNGYTF
TRBJ2-2 | NA | NA | TRBV29-1 | TGCAGCGTCGTACCGACAGCTCCGAACACCGGGGAGCTGTTTTTT | CSVVPTAPNTGELFF
TRBJ1-5 | NA | NA | TRBV5-1 | TGCGCCAGCAGCTTGGCGGATCATGGCGAGCATTTT | CASSLADHGEHF
TRBJ1-5 | NA | TRBD1 | TRBV11-2 | TGTGCCAGCAGCCCGGGACAGGTCGATAGCAATCAGCCCCAGCATTTT | CASSPGQVDSNQPQHF
TRBJ1-4 | many | NA | TRBV6-2/TRBV6-3 | TGTGCCAGCAGTTACGCGTCCTTAAAGGGGCTGTTTTTT | CASSYASLKGLFF
TRBJ1-2 | many | TRBD1 | TRBV12-3/TRBV12-4 | TGTGCCAGCAGTTTGGCAGGAGCAGGGGGCTATGGCTACACCTTC | CASSLAGAGGYGYTF
TRBJ1-2 | NA | NA | TRBV9 | TGTGCCAGCAGTTACTCGCCGACAAATAACTATTATGGCTACACCTTC | CASSYSPTNNYYGYTF
TRBJ1-3 | many | NA | TRBV7-9 | TGTGCCAGCAGCTTAGATGTGGGACACAGAAACACCATATATTTT | CASSLDVGHRNTIYF
TRBJ2-2 | many | NA | TRBV10-3 | TGTGCCATCAGGGACAAAGGAACCGGGGAGCTGTTTTTT | CAIRDKGTGELFF
TRBJ2-7 | NA | TRBD1 | TRBV6-5 | TGTGCCAGCAGTACGGACAGGGGTGGGTCGTCTTACGAGCAGTACTTC | CASSTDRGGSSYEQYF
TRBJ2-7 | NA | TRBD2 | TRBV6-2/TRBV6-3 | TGTGCCAGCAGTTACGAACTAGCGGAGTACTTC | CASSYELAEYF
TRBJ2-7 | NA | NA | TRBV20-1 | TGCAGTGCTAGAACGGGAAGGGACTACGAGCAGTACTTC | CSARTGRDYEQYF
TRBJ1-1 | few | NA | TRBV12-3/TRBV12-4 | TGTGCCAGCAGTTTTAGCACGGCTTATGAAGCTTTCTTT | CASSFSTAYEAFF
TRBJ1-1 | many | NA | TRBV7-8 | TGTGCCAGCAGCTTAGTCGTGGGGTACATCTACACTGAAGCTTTCTTT | CASSLVVGYIYTEAFF
TRBJ2-5 | many | NA | TRBV7-2 | TGTGCCAGCAGCTTAGGTGTCAGTTTCGACCAAGAGACCCAGTACTTC | CASSLGVSFDQETQYF
TRBJ1-1 | NA | NA | TRBV5-1 | TGCGCCAGCAGCTCAGGGCGGGACACTAAAGCTTTCTTT | CASSSGRDTKAFF
TRBJ2-5 | many | NA | TRBV7-8 | TGTGCCAGCAGCTTAGGTCCGGGGATGGGCGAGACCCAGTACTTC | CASSLGPGMGETQYF
TRBJ1-2 | NA | TRBD1 | TRBV30 | TGTGCCTGGAGTCGGACAGGCGGGTATGGCTACACCTTC | CAWSRTGGYGYTF
TRBJ2-1 | NA | TRBD2 | TRBV29-1 | TGCAGCGTTTACGGGACTAGCGGGTCGGGGACTGAGCAGTTCTTC | CSVYGTSGSGTEQFF
TRBJ2-7 | many | TRBD1 | TRBV7-9 | TGTGCCAGCAGCCCCCAAGACAGGGGCGCAAAATTC | CASSPQDRGAKF
TRBJ1-1 | NA | NA | TRBV11-2 | TGTGCCAGCAGCCCCGCGATGGGGAGGGCAACTAAAGCTTTCTTT | CASSPAMGRATKAFF
TRBJ2-5 | many | TRBD1 | TRBV19 | TGTGCCAGTGGGGACAGCGACCAAGAGACCCAGTACTTC | CASGDSDQETQYF
TRBJ2-2 | NA | NA | TRBV5-1 | TGCGCCAGCAGCCCAAAAATGACAGGACAAGGGGAGCTGTTTTTT | CASSPKMTGQGELFF
TRBJ2-7 | NA | TRBD1 | TRBV7-9 | TGCGCCAGCAGCCAAGAGAAGTGGGACAGGGGATCCTACGAGCAGTACTTC | CASSQEKWDRGSYEQYF